This section outlines one TCR beta chain sequence together with its context. Its target is not known. The record originates from a study of tumor-infiltrating lymphocytes in primary liver carcinoma. Study-wide findings and caveats: Tumors carried a top-250-clone fraction significantly exceeding that of blood (p = 0.039). About 8-25% of top clones, no more, were shared by all five regions.

From 500 ng of total RNA, TCR beta-specific cDNA was reverse-transcribed using a constant-region primer. Library construction for TCR beta comprised three nested multiplex PCR rounds performed with slightly modified ARM-PCR. Forward primers for TRBV1-TRBV30 and a C-beta reverse primer served the first two PCR rounds, at approximately 10 cycles each. TCRdb re-called the multiplex PCR reads through MiXCR, storing one row per CDR3 protein. The table lists roughly 100,000 distinct CDR3 sequences, about three quarters of them singletons, with just over 9.5% in the top ten. From germline, CDR1 is MDHEN and CDR2 SYDVKM. Losses at the gene ends were 10 bases for V and 4 bases for J; bases not matched to a gene: 11. This CDR3 comprises 15 residues. Co-extracted RNA and DNA came from around 18-30 mg of unsorted bulk tissue. Surgery removed the patients' primary liver carcinoma. Every tumor was sampled at five separate regions.

Sequencing input: liver tumor tissue from sampling region 5. Sample subset: tumor region T5, tumor centre. J is TRBJ2-2 and V is TRBV28; 8 bases agree with TRBD2. The clonotype comes from a woman aged 55-69 years with primary liver carcinoma and hepatitis B virus infection. The CDR3 loop is CATARGLGGTGELFF. In nucleotides, the CDR3 is TGTGCCACCGCCCGGGGACTAGGGGGCACCGGGGAGCTGTTTTTT.